This T cell receptor (beta chain) was retrieved from a study of Ad26.COV2.S vaccination and SARS-CoV-2 variants (dated by TCRdb to 2020 to 2022). Study-level background: Vaccine-arm donors were drawn from COV1001, a multicentre, randomized, double-blind, placebo-controlled phase I-IIa trial of Ad26.COV2.S in healthy adults. Dosing of Ad26.COV2.S was intramuscular, at either 5x10^10 or 1x10^11 viral particles, delivered as one shot or as two shots spaced 56 days apart. The specificity and breadth of SARS-CoV-2-reactive T cell receptors after Ad26.COV2.S vaccination were assessed by TCRbeta repertoire sequencing. A total of 32 samples were included in the TCR-sequenced set, comprising roughly 19 Ad26.COV2.S vaccine recipients, 5 placebo recipients and 8 SARS-CoV-2 convalescent individuals. Trial participants were randomized into five groups of five, in which low-dose or high-dose Ad26.COV2.S was given once or twice, or placebo was given on both occasions. Investigators remained blinded to trial group allocation during experiments and outcome assessment.

Reading the label with the study, this specimen's treatment or condition is: approximately 18 received Ad26.COV2.S at low or high dose, single or two shots; about 5 received placebo; per-sample allocation not given. Repertoires of vaccine and placebo recipients were sequenced from samples taken on day 63 after the first injection. Cohort 1b enrolled 25 to 30 adults aged 18-55 years at a single site in Boston, USA, between 29 July and 7 August 2020. Ad26.COV2.S consisted of a replication-incompetent adenovirus type 26 vector by which a prefusion-stabilized SARS-CoV-2 spike protein from the original Wuhan strain was expressed. For this clone: Its target antigen remains unknown. No clone much larger than this one lies a single base away; base qualities are absent.

Paper-wide results and their limitations: Spike-specific TCR breadth was higher in Ad26.COV2.S recipients than in placebo recipients (P = 0.0014). Substantial breadth of spike-specific CD8+ and CD4+ T cell responses was reported after vaccination. The study lacked the statistical power to compare responses across vaccine doses or regimens. According to the authors, total T cell responses may have been underestimated by the TCR breadth and depth analyses. Comparable non-spike TCR breadth was observed between vaccine and placebo recipients, consistent with only spike being contained in the vaccine.

The immunoSEQ Assay was the method used to sequence TCRbeta CDR3 regions. After extraction, genomic DNA underwent amplification by bias-controlled multiplex PCR, followed by high-throughput sequencing. On the study's bioinformatics: Collapsing and filtering of sequences were performed to quantify the absolute abundance of each unique TCRbeta CDR3 region. T cell fraction was estimated by normalizing TCRbeta template counts to usable DNA, which was measured by amplifying reference genes present in all nucleated cells. Repertoire TCRs were annotated as SARS-CoV-2-specific by exact matching of V gene, CDR3 amino acid sequence and J gene to a known reactive TCR set. The reference SARS-CoV-2 TCR set was derived from MIRA and filtered for enrichment in COVID-19-positive ImmuneCODE repertoires, a step that removed public or cross-reactive TCRs. Using the MIRA antigens, annotated TCRs were further analysed by specific ORF or by position within an ORF. Breadth was defined as annotated unique rearrangements over total unique productive rearrangements; depth was the summed frequency of those rearrangements. Two-sided Wilcoxon rank-sum tests were used to compare TCR breadth between groups. TCRdb carries this immuneACCESS record with in-frame sequences only. Its versions omit some clonotypes, under half of them owing to an unresolved V gene in the studies checked, with the rest unexplained. The DNA gave D and trimming, while V, J and clone size come from that table. Here the sample has roughly 400,000 clones; about 91% occur a single time. The ten largest clones take up around 1.8% of the sample.

The CDR3 holds 15 amino acids from the cysteine to the phenylalanine. The kept DNA is CDR3 alone, 45 bases in frame from the first base. Between the V and J ends, shortened by 6 bases and 0 bases respectively, the junction contains 11 bases. For CDR1 and CDR2, the germline V gene lists MDHEN and SYDVKM. The chain is assembled from TRBV28 and TRBJ1-4, and possibly TRBD1, on 6 matching bases. The source was peripheral blood, collected in a trial of Ad26.COV2.S vaccine versus placebo. The sequence was collected from a person aged 18-65 years who received the Ad26.COV2.S COVID-19 vaccine or a placebo. The CDR3 reads CASREGGATNEKLFF. DNA sequence: TGTGCCAGCAGGGAGGGGGGAGCAACTAATGAAAAACTGTTTTTT.